The 12 T cell receptor beta chains below come from one sample, sequenced in a study of post-analysis software for immune sequencing data. Study-level results: TRBV segments more frequent in patients than in controls numbered several and included TRBV5-6, TRBV5-1 and TRBV20-1.

These receptors are not linked to any known antigen. Incorporated into the TCR beta cDNA libraries were unique molecular identifiers, which served to reduce PCR and sequencing biases. TCRdb used MiXCR to reprocess the PCR reads, holding one entry per CDR3 protein. The table includes 250,000 to 300,000 distinct CDR3 sequences, 35% to 40% detected once. The sample consisted of blood. The receptors derive from a girl aged 10 to 17 with multiple sclerosis.

In its sample, this clonotype was seen many times. V usage is TRBV29-1 and J usage is TRBJ1-1, with D possibly being TRBD1 (5 bases). Germline CDR1 reads SQVTM; CDR2 reads ANQGSEA. The CDR3 loop spans 13 amino acids. The ends were cut back, 4 bases at V and 8 bases at J, with 17 bases in the middle. CDR3: CSVGVGERPEAFF. Written as DNA, the CDR3 is TGCAGCGTTGGGGTGGGGGAGCGCCCCGAAGCTTTCTTT.

This clonotype was detected many times. V and J are TRBV9 and TRBJ1-2; 7 nucleotides agree with TRBD1. V lost 4 bases, J lost 12 bases, and 9 bases stayed unmatched. CDR3 length equals 12 residues. Germline V lookup: CDR1 SGDLS, CDR2 YYNGEE. The CDR3 nucleotides read TGTGCCAGCAGCTACCGACAGGGAGAAGACACCTTC. It is translated as CASSYRQGEDTF.

This clonotype has more than one count but fewer than ten. The chain uses TRBV29-1 and TRBJ1-1, with no clear D. Germline V lookup: CDR1 SQVTM, CDR2 ANQGSEA. V lost 5 bases and J 3 bases, leaving 16 bases between the germline ends. This CDR3 has 14 amino acids. The CDR3 loop reads CSVLTRLADTEAFF. CDR3 DNA sequence: TGCAGCGTTCTCACCCGACTGGCGGACACTGAAGCTTTCTTT. The full variable domain, completed using reference TRBV29-1 and TRBJ1-1, is SAVISQKPSRDICQRGTSLTIQCQVDSQVTMMFWYRQQPGQSLTLIATANQGSEATYESGFVIDKFPISRPNLTFSTLTVSNMSPEDSSIYLCSVLTRLADTEAFFGQGTRLTVV.

About this clonotype: A much larger clone lies one base from this, so it may be a read error. The V gene is TRBV25-1, the J gene TRBJ2-1; the D gene is possibly TRBD2 (6 bases). The CDR3 sequence is 14 residues long. Germline V gene data show CDR1 as MGHDK and CDR2 as SYGVNS. V was cut by 7 bases and J by 8 bases, with 18 bases left in between. The CDR3 nucleotides are TGTGCCAGCATGGATGGGACTGGGGAGGATGAGCAGTTCTTC. This codes for CASMDGTGEDEQFF.

There are a few counts of this clonotype. Just one base apart from a much larger clone, this may be a read error. The V gene is TRBV11-1, the J gene TRBJ1-2; 7 nucleotides agree with TRBD1. The CDR3 has 12 amino acids. Per germline, CDR1 SGHAT and CDR2 FQDESV (reference sequence). As DNA, the CDR3 is TGTGTCAGCAGCCCTGACAGGGTTGGCTACACCTTC. Its translation: CVSSPDRVGYTF.

Concerning this clonotype itself: Being one base from a much bigger clone, this may be a read error. V gene TRBV4-2 combines with J gene TRBJ2-3; no reliable D call. This CDR3 comprises 13 residues. Germline V CDR1 and CDR2: LGHNA, YNFKEQ. Here the CDR3 reads CASSQALPDTRYF. DNA of the CDR3: TGTGCCAGCAGCCAAGCTCTCCCAGATACGCGGTATTTT.

This chain uses TRBV7-2 with TRBJ1-1; D is uncertain. Germline V lookup: CDR1 SGHTA, CDR2 FQGNSA. This CDR3 comprises 15 residues. V was trimmed by 7 bases and J by 4 bases, leaving 19 bases between them. The CDR3 region has the DNA TGTGCCAGCACTACTTACAGCTTCCTTCCCACTGAAGCTTTCTTT. Its translation: CASTTYSFLPTEAFF. The full variable domain, with the rest looked up from reference TRBV7-2 and TRBJ1-1, is GAGVSQSPSNKVTEKGKDVELRCDPISGHTALYWYRQSLGQGLEFLIYFQGNSAPDKSGLPSDRFSAERTGGSVSTLTIQRTQQEDSAVYLCASTTYSFLPTEAFFGQGTRLTVV.

The CDR3 reads CASSHQDRSYEQYF. In nucleotides, the CDR3 is TGTGCCAGCAGCCACCAAGACCGTTCCTACGAGCAGTACTTC. This chain uses TRBV13 with TRBJ2-7; D is uncertain. Trimming left V 5 bases short and J 1 base short, with 12 bases between. The length of the CDR3 is 14 residues. Germline lookup yields CDR1 PRHDT and CDR2 FYEKMQ (reference sequence).

As concerns this clonotype: A much larger clone sits a single nucleotide away, making a read error possible. The CDR3 is CTSSLEGPETQYF. The CDR3 DNA sequence: TGTACCAGCAGCTTGGAGGGTCCAGAGACCCAGTACTTC. The chain has TRBV5-6 and TRBJ2-5; D is perhaps TRBD2 (6 bases). The CDR3 extends over 13 amino acids. Germline V lookup: CDR1 SGHDT, CDR2 YYEEEE.

Details on this clonotype: A much larger clone is a single base away; this may be a read error. The V gene is TRBV6-1, the J gene TRBJ2-3; 7 nucleotides match TRBD2. This CDR3 region has 18 residues. Per germline, CDR1 MNHNS and CDR2 SASEGT. The CDR3, as DNA: TGTGCCAGCAGTGAAGAGTTTATGCGGGGGTACGCCTTGGATACGCGGTATTTT. Encoded protein: CASSEEFMRGYALDTRYF.

This clonotype was counted only a few times. The J gene is TRBJ1-1, the V gene TRBV20-1, with 7 positions matching TRBD1. This CDR3 contains 13 residues. Germline CDR1 DFQATT, CDR2 SNEGSKA (reference sequence). The V and J ends lost 7 bases and 6 bases, in that order; junction bases with no gene match: 11. CDR3 loop: CSVGATGYSEAFF. CDR3 DNA: TGCAGTGTAGGAGCGACAGGGTACTCTGAAGCTTTCTTT.

Remarks on this clonotype: A much larger clone lies one base from this, so it may be a read error. The rearrangement joins TRBV6-5 to TRBJ2-6; D is possibly TRBD1 (6 bases). CDR1 is MNHEY and CDR2 is SVGAGI in the germline V gene. This CDR3 contains 14 residues. Here the CDR3 DNA reads TGTGCCAGCAGTTCAGGGGCTGGGGCCAACGTCCGGACTTTC. Protein: CASSSGAGANVRTF.